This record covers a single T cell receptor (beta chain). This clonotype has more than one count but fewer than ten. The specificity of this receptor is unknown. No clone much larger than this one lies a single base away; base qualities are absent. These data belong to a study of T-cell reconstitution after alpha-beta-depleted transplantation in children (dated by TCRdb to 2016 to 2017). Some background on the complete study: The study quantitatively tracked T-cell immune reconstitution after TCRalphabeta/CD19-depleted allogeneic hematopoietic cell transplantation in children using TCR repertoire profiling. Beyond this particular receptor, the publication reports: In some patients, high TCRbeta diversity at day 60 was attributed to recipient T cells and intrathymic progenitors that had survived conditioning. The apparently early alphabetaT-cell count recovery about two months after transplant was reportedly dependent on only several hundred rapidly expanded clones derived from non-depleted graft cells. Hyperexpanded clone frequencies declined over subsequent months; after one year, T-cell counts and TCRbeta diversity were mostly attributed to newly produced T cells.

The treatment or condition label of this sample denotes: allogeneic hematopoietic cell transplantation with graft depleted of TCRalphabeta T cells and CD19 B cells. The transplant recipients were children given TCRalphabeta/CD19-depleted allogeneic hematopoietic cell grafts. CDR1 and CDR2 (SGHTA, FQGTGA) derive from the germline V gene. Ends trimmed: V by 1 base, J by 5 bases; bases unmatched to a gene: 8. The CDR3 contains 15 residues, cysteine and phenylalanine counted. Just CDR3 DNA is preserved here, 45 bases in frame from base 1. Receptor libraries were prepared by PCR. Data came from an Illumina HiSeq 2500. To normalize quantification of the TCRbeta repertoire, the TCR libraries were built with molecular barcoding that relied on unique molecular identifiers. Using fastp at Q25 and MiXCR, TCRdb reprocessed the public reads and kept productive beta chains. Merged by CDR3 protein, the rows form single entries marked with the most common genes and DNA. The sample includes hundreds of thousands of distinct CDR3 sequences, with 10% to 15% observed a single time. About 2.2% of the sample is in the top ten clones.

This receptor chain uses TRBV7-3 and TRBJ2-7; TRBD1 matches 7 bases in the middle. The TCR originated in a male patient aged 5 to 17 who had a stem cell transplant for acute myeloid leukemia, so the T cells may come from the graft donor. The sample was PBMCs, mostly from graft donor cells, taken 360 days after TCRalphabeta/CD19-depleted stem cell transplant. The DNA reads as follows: TGTGCCAGCAGCTTAAAGGCCGACAGGGTTCACGAGCAGTACTTC. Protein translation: CASSLKADRVHEQYF.